The 25 T cell receptor beta chains below all came from one sample that was sequenced in a study of blood T cell repertoires in COVID-19. Sequenced by immunoSEQ multiplex PCR; TCRdb stores in-frame clones only, minus some. The sample contains roughly 120,000 clones, about 79% of which appear only once. Sequences were obtained from peripheral blood. The receptors shown here come from a woman of 80 years or more with acute or convalescent COVID-19.

The J gene is TRBJ2-1, the V gene TRBV5-8; TRBD2 aligns across 12 bases. There are 16 residues in the CDR3. After removal of 2 bases from V and 0 bases from J, the junction contained 0 bases not matched to a gene. CDR1 is SGHTS, CDR2 YDEGEE, per germline. CDR3 bases: TGTGCCAGCAGCTTACTAGCGGGAGGCTCCTACAATGAGCAGTTCTTC. Translated, it gives CASSLLAGGSYNEQFF.

CDR3 in amino acids: CASSPLAGGRETQYF. The CDR3 bases are TGTGCCAGCAGCCCTCTAGCGGGGGGAAGGGAGACCCAGTACTTC. The chain combines TRBV3-1 (or the pseudogene TRBV3-2) with TRBJ2-5, with 11 nucleotides matching TRBD2. V lost 4 bases, J lost 5 bases, and 6 bases stayed unmatched. The CDR3 length is 15 residues. Germline loops: CDR1 LGHDT, CDR2 YNNKEL (reference sequence).

This rearrangement joins TRBV6-5 to TRBJ1-5, with 8 nucleotides matching TRBD1. V was pared by 6 bases and J by 3 bases, with 7 bases of the junction left unmatched. The germline V gene encodes CDR1 MNHEY and CDR2 SVGAGI. The CDR3 has 15 amino acids. The CDR3: CASSITGGPNQPQHF. DNA of the CDR3: TGTGCCAGCAGCATAACAGGGGGACCCAATCAGCCCCAGCATTTT.

The chain combines TRBV5-1 with TRBJ2-2; TRBD1 is a possible D gene (6 bases). The length of the CDR3 is 14 residues. Germline CDR1 reads SGHRS; CDR2 reads YFSETQ. V shed 7 bases and J shed 4 bases, with 14 bases lying between them. The CDR3 region is CASCSGTTTGELFF. The CDR3 coding sequence is TGCGCCAGCTGCTCGGGGACAACCACCGGGGAGCTGTTTTTT.

The chain links TRBV5-4 to TRBJ2-1, with D possibly TRBD2 on 6 matching bases. Deletions cut 1 base from V and 11 bases from J, with 13 bases between. Germline assignment: CDR1 SGHNT and CDR2 YYREEE (reference sequence). This CDR3 spans 13 amino acids. In DNA form, the CDR3 reads TGTGCCAGCAGCTTGCAATGGGAGGACAAGCAGTTCTTC. This translates into CASSLQWEDKQFF.

This sequence joins TRBV6-6 and TRBJ1-4; TRBD1 matches at 7 bases. The J segment lost 5 bases and the V segment lost 6 bases, leaving 12 bases of the junction unmatched. The CDR3 spans 16 residues. Germline V gene data show CDR1 as MNHNY and CDR2 as SVGAGI (reference sequence). CDR3 region: CASRDTGEGVNEKLFF. In DNA, the CDR3 is TGTGCCAGCAGAGACACAGGGGAAGGGGTGAATGAAAAACTGTTTTTT.

The chain uses TRBV19 and TRBJ2-1, with 8 bases lining up with TRBD1. CDR1 and CDR2 (germline): LNHDA, SQIVND (reference sequence). V was clipped by 6 bases and J by 9 bases; unmatched bases: 10. The CDR3 has 14 residues. This CDR3 is CASRLDRVRGEQFF. The CDR3 DNA follows: TGTGCCAGTAGACTGGACAGGGTACGTGGTGAGCAGTTCTTC.

The rearrangement links TRBV28 to TRBJ2-7, with 7 bases identical to TRBD2. CDR1 MDHEN and CDR2 SYDVKM come from the germline V gene. The V and J ends lost 2 bases and 1 base, in that order; junction bases with no gene match: 2. This CDR3 is built from 14 residues. CDR3 loop: CASSLTGGSYEQYF. The CDR3 bases are TGTGCCAGCAGTTTAACGGGGGGATCCTACGAGCAGTACTTC.

The rearrangement joins TRBV18 to TRBJ2-2; D might be TRBD2 (6 bases). CDR3 length: 16 residues. Germline loops: CDR1 KGHSH, CDR2 LQKENI. V was cut by 2 bases and J by 0 bases, with 10 bases left in between. CDR3 region: CASSPILATNTGELFF. The CDR3 DNA reads as TGTGCCAGCTCACCAATCCTAGCGACGAACACCGGGGAGCTGTTTTTT.

The V gene is TRBV7-2, the J gene TRBJ1-2, with D hard to call. V lost 5 bases, J lost 7 bases, and 11 bases lay in between. Germline V gives CDR1 SGHTA, CDR2 FQGNSA. This CDR3 region has 12 residues. This CDR3 is CASSPRLGGYTF. The DNA for the CDR3 is TGTGCCAGCAGCCCTCGACTAGGTGGCTACACCTTC.

This clone was found a few times. The V call is TRBV6-1, the J call TRBJ2-2, with 7 nucleotides matching TRBD1. Per germline, CDR1 MNHNS and CDR2 SASEGT. The CDR3 is 14 residues long. V lost 6 bases and J lost 6; bases outside the gene matches: 7. As DNA, the CDR3 is TGTGCCAGCAGCAAGGACAGGATCCCCGGGGAGCTGTTTTTT. It is translated as CASSKDRIPGELFF.

The J gene is TRBJ2-7, the V gene TRBV10-1; 9 bases fit TRBD2. This CDR3 comprises 13 residues. Germline CDR1 reads WNHNN; CDR2 reads SYGVQD (reference sequence). The trim removed 5 bases at V and 1 base at J, leaving 0 bases unmatched. CDR3 amino acids: CASSSGGSYEQYF. In DNA form, the CDR3 reads TGCGCCAGCAGTAGCGGGGGGTCCTACGAGCAGTACTTC.

The genes are TRBV28 and TRBJ2-7; 10 nucleotides align to TRBD2. This CDR3 is built from 13 residues. CDR1 and CDR2 (germline): MDHEN, SYDVKM. The junction had 3 bases not matched to a gene; V was cut back by 7 bases and J by 3 bases. CDR3 amino acids: CASKWTSGYEQYF. The CDR3 DNA sequence: TGTGCCAGCAAGTGGACTAGCGGCTACGAGCAGTACTTC.

Here the CDR3 reads CASSLARSGGPQETQYF. For the CDR3, the DNA is TGTGCCAGCAGCTTAGCCCGAAGCGGGGGGCCCCAAGAGACCCAGTACTTC. J is TRBJ2-5 and V is TRBV7-8; 9 bases line up with TRBD2. The J segment lost 1 base and the V segment lost 0 bases, leaving 6 bases of the junction unmatched. The CDR3 totals 17 residues. Germline CDR1 reads SGHVS; CDR2 reads FQNEAQ.

This clone has a single count. This chain links TRBV24-1 with TRBJ2-2; no definite D call. The V end was cut by 6 bases, the J end by 1 base, with 8 bases between. CDR3 length: 14 amino acids. CDR1 and CDR2 (germline): KGHDR, SFDVKD. CDR3 coding DNA: TGTGCCACCAGTAAGTCAGGGAACACCGGGGAGCTGTTTTTT. Residues: CATSKSGNTGELFF.

The rearrangement links TRBV28 to TRBJ2-1; the match to TRBD2 covers 9 bases. CDR1 and CDR2 from the germline V gene are MDHEN and SYDVKM. V lost 4 bases, J lost 4 bases, and 5 bases stayed unmatched. This CDR3 region has 15 residues. CDR3 loop: CASSSLAGDYNEQFF. The DNA of the CDR3 is TGTGCCAGCAGTTCCTTAGCGGGAGATTACAATGAGCAGTTCTTC.

The V call is TRBV4-3, the J call TRBJ2-2; 10 bases are a match to TRBD2. The CDR3 totals 18 residues. Germline lookup yields CDR1 LGHNA and CDR2 YSLEER. The ends lost 3 bases at V and 5 bases at J; junction bases unmatched: 12. The CDR3, as DNA: TGCGCCAGCAGCCAGGAACCCATAGCTAGCGGGGGTACCGGGGAGCTGTTTTTT. It codes for CASSQEPIASGGTGELFF.

J is TRBJ2-4 and V is TRBV5-4, with D tentatively TRBD2 (5 bases). Per germline, CDR1 SGHNT and CDR2 YYREEE (reference sequence). This CDR3 comprises 15 residues. V gave up 0 bases and J gave up 7 bases, with 14 bases separating them. The CDR3 loop is CASSLEGSRGNIQYF. The DNA for the CDR3 is TGTGCCAGCAGCTTGGAGGGCAGCCGCGGGAACATTCAGTACTTC.

This rearrangement joins TRBV7-8 to TRBJ2-5; weak D call: TRBD1 (5 bases). Trimming cost V 6 bases and J 5 bases, with 19 bases left between them. Germline assignment: CDR1 SGHVS and CDR2 FQNEAQ. The CDR3 totals 15 residues. The CDR3 nucleotides are TGTGCCAGCAGACCTAGGACAAACCCCAGTGAGACCCAGTACTTC. This sequence encodes CASRPRTNPSETQYF.

This rearrangement joins TRBV3-1 (or the pseudogene TRBV3-2) to TRBJ1-6; weak D call: TRBD1 (5 bases). CDR1 is LGHDT and CDR2 is YNNKEL in the germline V gene (reference sequence). Trimming took 4 bases from V and 6 from J, leaving 16 bases between them. The CDR3 is 16 residues long. In nucleotides, the CDR3 is TGTGCCAGCAGCCCGCTCGGACGGGGGATTAATTCACCCCTCCACTTT. This gives the protein CASSPLGRGINSPLHF.

This rearrangement joins TRBV5-4 to TRBJ1-1; tentative D call: TRBD1 (5 bases). The V end was cut by 4 bases, the J end by 2 bases, with 9 bases between. CDR1 and CDR2 (germline): SGHNT, YYREEE (reference sequence). The CDR3 runs to 13 residues. CDR3 protein: CASSADRNTEAFF. CDR3 sequence (DNA): TGTGCCAGCAGCGCCGACAGAAACACTGAAGCTTTCTTT.

The chain carries TRBV5-1 and TRBJ1-1; D is uncertain. This CDR3 spans 14 amino acids. The germline CDR1 and CDR2 sequences are SGHRS and YFSETQ. V lost 4 bases to trimming and J lost 0 bases, with 10 bases between them. The CDR3 DNA is TGCGCCAGCAGCCTGATGACACTGAACACTGAAGCTTTCTTT. As protein: CASSLMTLNTEAFF.

In this sample, this clone turned up once. The CDR3 DNA sequence: TGTGCCAGCAGCCTCGGGAGATTGGATGGCTACACCTTC. Translating gives CASSLGRLDGYTF. The chain joins TRBV5-5 to TRBJ1-2; no clear D gene. The CDR3 is 13 amino acids. Trimming took off 4 bases at V and 6 bases at J, with 13 bases between the two ends. CDR1 is SGHKS and CDR2 is YYEKEE in the germline V gene (reference sequence).

The V and J genes are TRBV29-1 and TRBJ1-1; 7 nucleotides align to TRBD1. The V gene's germline CDR1 is SQVTM and CDR2 ANQGSEA. The CDR3 is made up of 15 amino acids. V was pared by 5 bases and J by 1 base, with 10 bases of the junction left unmatched. The CDR3 loop reads CSVSNSGTANTEAFF. CDR3 sequence (DNA): TGCAGCGTTTCGAATTCCGGGACAGCGAACACTGAAGCTTTCTTT.

The rearrangement uses TRBV19 and TRBJ2-3; the D gene is possibly TRBD2 (5 bases). CDR1 and CDR2 (germline): LNHDA, SQIVND (reference sequence). V was cut by 4 bases and J by 2 bases, with 10 bases left in between. This CDR3 comprises 14 residues. CDR3 DNA: TGTGCCAGTAGTACTAGCAGTACCACAGATACGCAGTATTTT. As protein: CASSTSSTTDTQYF. Full variable domain (outside the CDR3, taken from reference TRBV19 and TRBJ2-3): DGGITQSPKYLFRKEGQNVTLSCEQNLNHDAMYWYRQDPGQGLRLIYYSQIVNDFQKGDIAEGYSVSREKKESFPLTVTSAQKNPTAFYLCASSTSSTTDTQYFGPGTRLTVL.